This record concerns one T cell receptor (beta chain) sequence. The data were taken from a study of blood T cell repertoires in COVID-19. Study-wide context: Donors in the United States, Italy and Spain gave samples during acute or convalescent COVID-19. T cells, B-cell-depleted T cells, or PBMCs provided the cDNA or gDNA that served as material.

This CDR3 contains 13 residues. In the original workflow: Amplified reference gene primers provided the basis for estimating nucleated cell counts. The protocol was immunoSEQ multiplex PCR, while the TCRdb copy is restricted to in-frame clones and leaves out a portion. V, J and clone size were drawn from that table, and D and trimming were deduced from the DNA. The data show about 200,000 clones, around 86% seen once. The receptor was derived from a man aged 80 or over with acute or convalescent COVID-19. The sequencing sample was made of peripheral blood. V is TRBV21-1 and J is TRBJ2-7; the D call of TRBD1 is as the table states it, not checked on the DNA. TRBV21-1 is noted as a pseudogene. In DNA, the CDR3 is TGTGCCAGCAGCAAGACAGAACCCTACGAGCAGTACTTC. It yields the protein CASSKTEPYEQYF.